The sequence of this T cell receptor beta chain was determined in a study of blood T cell repertoires in COVID-19. About the study: T cells, B-cell-depleted T cells, or PBMCs supplied cDNA or gDNA.

Some clones are missing from TCRdb's copy, which holds only in-frame ones; the method was immunoSEQ multiplex PCR. The sample shows about 100,000 clones, 80% to 95% of them seen only once. This clone was observed a handful of times. The germline V gene has CDR1 SGHVS and CDR2 FQNEAQ. Trimming removed 5 bases from V and 5 bases from J; junction bases left unmatched: 6. CDR3 size: 15 residues. Sequencing input: peripheral blood. This chain joins TRBV7-8 and TRBJ2-7, with 13 bases fitting TRBD2. This sequence was found in a man aged 45-60 years with active COVID-19. The CDR3 sequence is CASSTRTSGSNEQYF. For the CDR3, the DNA is TGTGCCAGCAGCACACGGACTAGCGGGAGCAACGAGCAGTACTTC.